The rows below give T cell receptor beta chains drawn from one sample of a study of PD-1 blockade in classical Hodgkin lymphoma. Data came from immunoSEQ multiplex PCR; TCRdb stores just in-frame clones and leaves some out. Of some 27,000 clones in the sample, just under 80% were seen once. Material: peripheral blood mononuclear cells (PBMCs), obtained before the fourth cycle of nivolumab. The receptors originated from a human donor with classical Hodgkin lymphoma. The CDR3 runs from the conserved cysteine through the conserved F or W. The D gene is left open where the match is weak. The size field is filled for only some rows; it gives once, few, many or a size class.

size	D	V	J	DNA	CDR3
-	TRBD2	TRBV5-1	TRBJ2-2	TGCGCCAGCAGCCCGGACGGGAGGGCCGTGAACACCGGGGAGCTGTTTTTT	CASSPDGRAVNTGELFF
-	-	TRBV9	TRBJ2-3	TGTGCCAGCAGCGTAAGACAATCAGATACGCAGTATTTT	CASSVRQSDTQYF
-	TRBD2	TRBV6-1	TRBJ2-1	TGTGCCAGCAGTGTGGATTCCGGGACTAGCGTCTTAAATGAGCAGTTCTTC	CASSVDSGTSVLNEQFF
once	-	TRBV7-9	TRBJ1-2	TGTGCCAGCAGCCAATGGGCGGGGGGGAGCCATGGCTACACCTTC	CASSQWAGGSHGYTF
-	-	TRBV5-1	TRBJ2-3	TGCGCCAGCAGCTTAGGGGGAGGGTCAGATACGCAGTATTTT	CASSLGGGSDTQYF
-	-	TRBV2	TRBJ1-5	TGTGCCAGCAGTGCGCCCGGGGGTCATCAGCCCCAGCATTTT	CASSAPGGHQPQHF
once	-	TRBV12-5	TRBJ2-2	TGTGCTAGTGGTTTGTTTGGCGGGGAGCTGTTTTTT	CASGLFGGELFF
once	-	TRBV11-2	TRBJ1-1	TGTGCCAGCAGCCCGCGACAGGTAGTGAACACTGAAGCTTTCTTT	CASSPRQVVNTEAFF
-	-	TRBV19	TRBJ2-2	TGTGCCAGTAGTATAGGACGGCTGAACACCGGGGAGCTGTTTTTT	CASSIGRLNTGELFF
-	TRBD2	TRBV29-1	TRBJ2-1	TGCAGCGTCGCCGGGACTAGCGGGTCCAATGAGCAGTTCTTC	CSVAGTSGSNEQFF
once	-	TRBV4-1	TRBJ1-2	TGCGCCAGCAGCCAAGTGGGAGGGGTAGCTAACTATGGCTACACCTTC	CASSQVGGVANYGYTF
-	TRBD1	TRBV28	TRBJ2-2	TGTGCCAGCGGACAGGGACTTTACACCGGGGAGCTGTTTTTT	CASGQGLYTGELFF
-	TRBD1	TRBV6-5	TRBJ2-7	TGTGCCAGCAGTTCATCGGACAGGGGCGAGCAGTACTTC	CASSSSDRGEQYF
few	-	TRBV5-6	TRBJ2-7	TGTGCCAGCAGCTCTTTGATCTCCGACGAGCAGTACTTC	CASSSLISDEQYF
once	TRBD1	TRBV27	TRBJ2-4	TGTGCCAGCGGTCCTATTGACAGGGTTCGAGCCAAAAACATTCAGTACTTC	CASGPIDRVRAKNIQYF
-	-	TRBV5-1	TRBJ2-7	TGCGCCAGCAGCTCGCCCTTGGGAGAGCAGTACTTC	CASSSPLGEQYF